This TCR beta chain was found in a study of blood T cell repertoires in COVID-19. The wider study: Acute-phase and convalescent COVID-19 samples originated in the United States, Italy and Spain. In each case, the material was cDNA or gDNA derived from T cells, B-cell-depleted T cells, or PBMCs.

The germline V gene encodes CDR1 SGHRS and CDR2 YFSETQ. The CDR3 runs to 14 residues. The V end lost 1 base, the J end lost 8 bases, and 12 bases lay between the germline ends. The method was immunoSEQ multiplex PCR; TCRdb's version includes in-frame clones alone and lacks a portion of them. The data hold under 300,000 clones, with approximately 89% observed a single time. Sequenced material: PBMCs or T cells enriched from blood (not recorded which). The source of this sequence is a woman in her fifties or sixties who had recovered from COVID-19. This chain uses TRBV5-1 with TRBJ2-2; D gene unclear. The CDR3 region is CASSLMATSGELFF. CDR3 nucleotide sequence: TGCGCCAGCAGCTTGATGGCCACATCGGGGGAGCTGTTTTTT.